The TCR beta chain described here comes from a study of T cell responses to AZD1222 COVID-19 vaccine. Here immunoSEQ multiplex PCR was the method, and the copy in TCRdb shows in-frame clones only, minus some. In the table there are under 130,000 clones, around 94% of which are singletons. The CDR3 spans 15 residues. Per the germline V gene, CDR1 is SGHNT and CDR2 is YENEEA. Unmatched junction bases numbered 9, after V lost 7 bases and J lost 3 bases. This TCR was sampled from an adult in good health. The chain joins TRBV11-3 to TRBJ2-3, with TRBD2 identical over 8 bases. Specimen: peripheral blood, collected on day 0 of AZD1222 vaccination. CDR3 residues: CASTTIRGGTDTQYF. The CDR3 DNA reads TGTGCCAGCACCACTATACGGGGGGGAACAGATACGCAGTATTTT.